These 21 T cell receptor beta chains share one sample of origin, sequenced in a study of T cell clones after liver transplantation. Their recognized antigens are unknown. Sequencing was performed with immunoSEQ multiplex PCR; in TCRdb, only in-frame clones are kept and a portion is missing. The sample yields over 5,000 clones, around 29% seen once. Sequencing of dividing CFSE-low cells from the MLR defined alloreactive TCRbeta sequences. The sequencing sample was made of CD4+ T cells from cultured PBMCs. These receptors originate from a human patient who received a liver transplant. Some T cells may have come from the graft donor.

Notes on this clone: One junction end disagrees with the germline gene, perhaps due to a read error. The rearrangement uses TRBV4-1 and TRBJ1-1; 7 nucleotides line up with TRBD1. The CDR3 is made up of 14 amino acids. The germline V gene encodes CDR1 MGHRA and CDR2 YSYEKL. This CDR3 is CASSQPQGNTEAFF. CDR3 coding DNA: TGTGCCAGCAGCCAGCCACAGGGGAATACTGAAGCTTTCTTT.

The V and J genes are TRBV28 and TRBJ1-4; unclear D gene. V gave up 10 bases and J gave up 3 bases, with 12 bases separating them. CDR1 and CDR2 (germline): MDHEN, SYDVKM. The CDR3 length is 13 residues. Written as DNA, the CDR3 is TGTGCCATCTCAACCCCCGCTAATGAAAAACTGTTTTTT. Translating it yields CAISTPANEKLFF. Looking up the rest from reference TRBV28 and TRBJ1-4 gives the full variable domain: DVKVTQSSRYLVKRTGEKVFLECVQDMDHENMFWYRQDPGLGLRLIYFSYDVKMKEKGDIPEGYSVSREKKERFSLILESASTNQTSMYLCAISTPANEKLFFGSGTQLSVL.

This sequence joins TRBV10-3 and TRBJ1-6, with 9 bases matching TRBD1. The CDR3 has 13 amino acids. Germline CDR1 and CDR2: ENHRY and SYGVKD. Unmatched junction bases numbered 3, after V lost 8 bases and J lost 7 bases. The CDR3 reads CAIGGTGNSPLHF. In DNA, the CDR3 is TGTGCCATCGGGGGGACAGGGAATTCACCCCTCCACTTT.

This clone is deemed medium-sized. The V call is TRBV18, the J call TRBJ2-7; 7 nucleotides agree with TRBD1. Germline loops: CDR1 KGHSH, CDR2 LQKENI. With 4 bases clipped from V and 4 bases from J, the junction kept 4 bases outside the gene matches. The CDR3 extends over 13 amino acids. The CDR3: CASSLQQGYEQYF. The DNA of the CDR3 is TGTGCCAGCTCACTTCAACAGGGGTACGAGCAGTACTTC.

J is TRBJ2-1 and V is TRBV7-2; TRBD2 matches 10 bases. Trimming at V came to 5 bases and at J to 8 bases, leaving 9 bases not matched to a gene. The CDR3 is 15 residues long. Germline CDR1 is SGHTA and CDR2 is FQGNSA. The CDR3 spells CASSPSGSNSHEQFF. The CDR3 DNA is TGTGCCAGCAGCCCTAGCGGGAGTAATTCCCATGAGCAGTTCTTC.

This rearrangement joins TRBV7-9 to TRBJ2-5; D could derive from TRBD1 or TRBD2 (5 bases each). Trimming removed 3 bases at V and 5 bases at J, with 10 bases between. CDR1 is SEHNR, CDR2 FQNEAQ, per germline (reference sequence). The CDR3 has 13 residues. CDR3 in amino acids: CASSFRDGETQYF. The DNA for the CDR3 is TGTGCCAGCAGCTTTAGGGACGGGGAGACCCAGTACTTC.

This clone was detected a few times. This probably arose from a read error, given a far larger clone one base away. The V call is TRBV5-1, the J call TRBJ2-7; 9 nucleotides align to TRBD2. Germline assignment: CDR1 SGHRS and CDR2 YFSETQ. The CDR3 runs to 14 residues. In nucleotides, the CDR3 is TGCGCCAGCAGCTTAACGGGACTAGCCAACGAGCAGGACGTC. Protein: CASSLTGLANEQDV.

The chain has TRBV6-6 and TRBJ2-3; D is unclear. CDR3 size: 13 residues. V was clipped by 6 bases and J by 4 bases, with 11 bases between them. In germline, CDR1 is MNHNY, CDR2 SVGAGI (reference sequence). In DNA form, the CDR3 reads TGTGCCAGCAGCCCCCCGTCGGCAGATACGCAGTATTTT. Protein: CASSPPSADTQYF.

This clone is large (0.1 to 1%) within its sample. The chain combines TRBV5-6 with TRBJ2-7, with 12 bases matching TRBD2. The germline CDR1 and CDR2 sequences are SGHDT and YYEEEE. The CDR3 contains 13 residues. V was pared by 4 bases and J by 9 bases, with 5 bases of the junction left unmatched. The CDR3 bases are TGTGCCAGCAGCCTAGGACTAGCGGGAAGGCAGTACGTC. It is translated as CASSLGLAGRQYV.

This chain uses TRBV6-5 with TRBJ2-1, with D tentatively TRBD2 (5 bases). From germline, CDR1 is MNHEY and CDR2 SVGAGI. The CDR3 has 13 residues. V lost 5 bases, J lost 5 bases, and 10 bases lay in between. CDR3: CASSEARDNEQFF. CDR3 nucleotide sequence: TGTGCCAGCAGTGAAGCGAGGGACAATGAGCAGTTCTTC.

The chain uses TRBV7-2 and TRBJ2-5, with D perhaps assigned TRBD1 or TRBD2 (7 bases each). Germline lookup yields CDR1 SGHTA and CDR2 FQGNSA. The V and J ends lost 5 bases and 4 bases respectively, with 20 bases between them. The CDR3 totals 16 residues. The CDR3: CASSRQGTGRGETQYF. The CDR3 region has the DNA TGTGCCAGCAGCCGACAGGGTACGGGGAGGGGAGAGACCCAGTACTTC.

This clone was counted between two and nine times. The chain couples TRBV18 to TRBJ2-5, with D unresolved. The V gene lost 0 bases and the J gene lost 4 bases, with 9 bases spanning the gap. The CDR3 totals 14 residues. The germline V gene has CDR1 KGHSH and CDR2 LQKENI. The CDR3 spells CASSPPFWTETQYF. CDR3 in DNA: TGTGCCAGCTCACCACCGTTCTGGACAGAGACCCAGTACTTC.

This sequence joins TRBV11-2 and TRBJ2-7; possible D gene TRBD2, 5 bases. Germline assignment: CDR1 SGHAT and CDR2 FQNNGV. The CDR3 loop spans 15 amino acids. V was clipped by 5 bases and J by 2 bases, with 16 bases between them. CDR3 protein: CASSPPAAAAYEQYF. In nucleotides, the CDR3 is TGTGCCAGCAGCCCCCCGGCAGCAGCGGCCTACGAGCAGTACTTC.

In DNA, the CDR3 is TGTGCCAGCAGCTTAAATTACGGAACCTACGAGCAGTACTTC. It translates to CASSLNYGTYEQYF. The gene calls are TRBV7-8 and TRBJ2-7, with D uncertain. Germline V gene data show CDR1 as SGHVS and CDR2 as FQNEAQ. The CDR3 totals 14 residues. V lost 2 bases to trimming and J lost 2 bases, with 10 bases between them.

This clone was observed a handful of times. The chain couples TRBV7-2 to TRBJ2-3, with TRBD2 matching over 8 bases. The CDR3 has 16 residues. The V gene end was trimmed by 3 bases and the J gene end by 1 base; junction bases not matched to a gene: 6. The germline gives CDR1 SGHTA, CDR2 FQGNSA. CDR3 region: CASSLGREDGTDTQYF. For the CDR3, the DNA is TGTGCCAGCAGCTTGGGGCGGGAGGATGGCACAGATACGCAGTATTTT.

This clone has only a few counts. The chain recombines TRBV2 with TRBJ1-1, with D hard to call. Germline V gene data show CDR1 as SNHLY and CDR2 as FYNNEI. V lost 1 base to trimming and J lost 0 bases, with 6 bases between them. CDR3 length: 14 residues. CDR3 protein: CASSEGGMNTEAFF. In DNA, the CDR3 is TGTGCCAGCAGTGAAGGGGGAATGAACACTGAAGCTTTCTTT.

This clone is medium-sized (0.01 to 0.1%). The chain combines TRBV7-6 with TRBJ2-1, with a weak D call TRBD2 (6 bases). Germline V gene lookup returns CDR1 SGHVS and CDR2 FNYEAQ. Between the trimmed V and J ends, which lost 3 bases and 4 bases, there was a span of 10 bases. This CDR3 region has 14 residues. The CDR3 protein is CASSLSRGYNEQFF. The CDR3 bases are TGTGCCAGCAGCTTGTCCCGGGGGTACAATGAGCAGTTCTTC.

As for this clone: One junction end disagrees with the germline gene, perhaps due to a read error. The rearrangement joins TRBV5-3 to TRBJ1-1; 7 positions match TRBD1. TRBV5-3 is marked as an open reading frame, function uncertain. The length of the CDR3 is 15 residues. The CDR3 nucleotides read TGTGCCAGCAGCTTGTTGAGGGGGCGGAACACTGAAGCTTTCTTT. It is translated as CASSLLRGRNTEAFF.

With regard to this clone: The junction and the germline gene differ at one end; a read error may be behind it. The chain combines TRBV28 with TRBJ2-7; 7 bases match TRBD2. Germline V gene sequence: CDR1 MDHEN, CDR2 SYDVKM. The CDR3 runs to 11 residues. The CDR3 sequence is CASSPGRGVDF. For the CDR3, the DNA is TGTGCCAGCAGTCCCGGACGGGGGGTGGACTTC.

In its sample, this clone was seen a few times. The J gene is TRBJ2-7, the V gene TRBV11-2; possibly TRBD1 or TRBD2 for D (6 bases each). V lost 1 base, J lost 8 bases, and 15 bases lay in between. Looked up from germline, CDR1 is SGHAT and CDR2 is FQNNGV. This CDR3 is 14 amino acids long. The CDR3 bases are TGTGCCAGCAGCTTAGGAGGGGGGAGTAACCAGCAGTACTTC. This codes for CASSLGGGSNQQYF.

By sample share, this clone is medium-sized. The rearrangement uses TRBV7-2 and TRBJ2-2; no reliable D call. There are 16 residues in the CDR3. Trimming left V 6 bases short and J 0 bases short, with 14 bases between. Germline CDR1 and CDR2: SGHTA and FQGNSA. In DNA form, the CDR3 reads TGTGCCAGCAGACGAACGGAGAGCGCGAACACCGGGGAGCTGTTTTTT. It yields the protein CASRRTESANTGELFF.